These 17 T cell receptor beta chains came from one sample sequenced in a study of Graves' ophthalmopathy and Graves' hyperthyroidism. Scientists amplified the TCR beta CDR3 regions from RNA transcripts. HTBI-primed RT-PCR formed the first round, and a multiplex PCR formed the second. TCRdb ran MiXCR on the multiplex PCR reads and lists one entry per CDR3 protein. The sample lists 500,000 to 700,000 distinct CDR3 sequences, 22% seen once, with around 7% in the top ten. The specimen sequenced was peripheral blood. These receptors came from a woman aged 18-29 years with stable Graves' hyperthyroidism. Some clones in this sample may be carry-over from other donors' samples.

This clonotype has ten or more counts. The rearrangement links TRBV27 to TRBJ1-5, with D maybe TRBD1 (5 bases). The CDR3 length is 15 residues. Germline CDR1 and CDR2: MNHEY and SMNVEV (reference sequence). V was pared by 5 bases and J by 3 bases, with 14 bases between. CDR3 region: CASSDTRGPNQPQHF. As DNA, the CDR3 is TGTGCCAGCAGTGATACAAGGGGACCCAATCAGCCCCAGCATTTT.

This clonotype occurred many times. This sequence joins TRBV7-2 and TRBJ2-7; TRBD2 agrees at 7 bases. The CDR3 loop spans 14 amino acids. Losses at the gene ends were 1 base for V and 2 bases for J; bases not matched to a gene: 2. Germline CDR1 SGHTA, CDR2 FQGNSA. This CDR3 is CASSLGDYTYEQYF. CDR3 bases: TGTGCCAGCAGCTTAGGGGACTATACCTACGAGCAGTACTTC.

This clonotype was picked up many times. The rearrangement uses TRBV20-1 and TRBJ2-5; D possibly corresponds to TRBD2 (5 bases). The CDR3 sequence is 15 residues long. The germline CDR1 and CDR2 sequences are DFQATT and SNEGSKA (reference sequence). The ends were cut back, 1 base at V and 0 bases at J, with 12 bases in the middle. CDR3 sequence: CSARGRTSYQETQYF. In DNA, the CDR3 is TGCAGTGCTAGAGGCCGGACTTCGTACCAAGAGACCCAGTACTTC.

The table lists this clonotype with many counts. This chain links TRBV20-1 with TRBJ1-6, with no clear D. CDR1 and CDR2 (germline): DFQATT, SNEGSKA (reference sequence). The V end was cut by 0 bases, the J end by 12 bases, with 9 bases between. The CDR3 length is 12 residues. The CDR3 sequence is CSARETQVPLHF. CDR3 DNA: TGCAGTGCTAGAGAAACCCAGGTACCCCTCCACTTT.

There are many counts of this clonotype. The V gene is TRBV6-1, the J gene TRBJ1-1, with 8 bases identical to TRBD1. Trimming cost V 8 bases and J 2 bases; bases outside gene matches: 10. CDR1 and CDR2 from the germline V gene are MNHNS and SASEGT. This CDR3 contains 15 residues. Here the CDR3 DNA reads TGTGCCAGCTTCAACCCCGGGACAGGAAACACTGAAGCTTTCTTT. It yields the protein CASFNPGTGNTEAFF.

This clonotype appeared many times. CDR3 sequence: CASGLAADTYEQYF. CDR3 nucleotides: TGTGCTAGTGGTTTGGCCGCGGACACCTACGAGCAGTACTTC. The gene calls are TRBV12-5 and TRBJ2-7; possibly TRBD1 for D (5 bases). Germline V gene sequence: CDR1 LGHNT, CDR2 FRNRAP. The CDR3 runs to 14 residues. The V gene lost 1 base and the J gene lost 2 bases, with 9 bases spanning the gap. Variable domain in full (rest from reference TRBV12-5 and TRBJ2-7): DARVTQTPRHKVTEMGQEVTMRCQPILGHNTVFWYRQTMMQGLELLAYFRNRAPLDDSGMPKDRFSAEMPDATLATLKIQPSEPRDSAVYFCASGLAADTYEQYFGPGTRLTVT.

CDR3 protein: CASSTGGDSGYTGELFF. The CDR3 DNA sequence: TGCGCCAGCAGCACGGGAGGGGATAGCGGATACACCGGGGAGCTGTTTTTT. V gene TRBV5-1 combines with J gene TRBJ2-2; 8 nucleotides line up with TRBD2. Germline-derived CDR1 and CDR2 are SGHRS and YFSETQ. Trimming cost V 4 bases and J 3 bases; bases outside gene matches: 11. The CDR3 is 17 amino acids.

The chain joins TRBV29-1 to TRBJ2-5; 14 bases match TRBD2. Germline V gene lookup returns CDR1 SQVTM and CDR2 ANQGSEA. The CDR3 length is 15 residues. The ends lost 3 bases at V and 4 bases at J; junction bases unmatched: 4. CDR3 loop: CSVETSGGAGETQYF. The CDR3, as DNA: TGCAGCGTTGAGACTAGCGGGGGGGCGGGAGAGACCCAGTACTTC.

This clonotype was seen many times. In DNA, the CDR3 is TGTGCCAGCAGTTACGGCGGGGGAGCCAATCAGCCCCAGCATTTT. This sequence encodes CASSYGGGANQPQHF. The chain uses TRBV6-2 or TRBV6-3 and TRBJ1-5; tentative D call: TRBD1 (5 bases). This CDR3 region has 15 residues. V lost 2 bases, J lost 3 bases, and 11 bases lay in between. Germline CDR1 reads MNHEY; CDR2 reads SVGEGT.

Many counts were recorded for this clonotype. The chain combines TRBV27 with TRBJ1-5; 7 nucleotides match TRBD1. This CDR3 has 14 residues. Trimming at V came to 5 bases and at J to 6 bases, leaving 7 bases not matched to a gene. Germline assignment: CDR1 MNHEY and CDR2 SMNVEV (reference sequence). In DNA, the CDR3 is TGTGCCAGCAGTCACGACAGGGCATCTCAGCCCCAGCATTTT. As protein: CASSHDRASQPQHF.

The chain is built from TRBV30 and TRBJ2-5; TRBD2 matches 8 bases. V lost 0 bases to trimming and J lost 6 bases; unmatched junction nucleotides: 3. The CDR3 is 13 amino acids. Germline assignment: CDR1 GTSNPN and CDR2 SVGIG (reference sequence). The chain's CDR3 is CAWSVSSGKTQYF. CDR3 sequence (DNA): TGTGCCTGGAGTGTTAGTAGCGGGAAGACCCAGTACTTC.

CDR3 nucleotide sequence: TGTGCCAGCAGTCCAACGGGGAGGGACGAGCAGTACTTC. The encoded protein is CASSPTGRDEQYF. The chain carries TRBV28 and TRBJ2-7, with 7 nucleotides matching TRBD2. The V gene's germline CDR1 is MDHEN and CDR2 SYDVKM. With 5 bases clipped from V and 5 bases from J, the junction kept 6 bases outside the gene matches. The CDR3 covers 13 residues.

At least ten counts were recorded for this clonotype. The chain employs TRBV12-3 or TRBV12-4 and TRBJ1-5; D gene ambiguous. V was pared by 6 bases and J by 0 bases, with 9 bases between. This CDR3 comprises 14 residues. CDR3 DNA: TGTGCCAGCAGCCTGACTGATAGCAATCAGCCCCAGCATTTT. Its translation is CASSLTDSNQPQHF.

The gene calls are TRBV11-2 and TRBJ1-1; D gene unclear. V shed 2 bases and J shed 0 bases, with 13 bases lying between them. The CDR3 has 16 residues. Germline loops: CDR1 SGHAT, CDR2 FQNNGV. CDR3 protein: CASSLLSGRLNTEAFF. CDR3 in DNA: TGTGCCAGCAGCTTATTGTCCGGGCGGCTGAACACTGAAGCTTTCTTT.

This clonotype was seen at least ten times. V gene TRBV11-2 combines with J gene TRBJ2-5; D uncertain. The CDR3 spans 13 residues. Germline V gene sequence: CDR1 SGHAT, CDR2 FQNNGV. Trimming stripped 0 bases from V and 7 bases from J, with 9 bases between. The CDR3 region has the DNA TGTGCCAGCAGCTTAGATATCAGGTCGACCCAGTACTTC. Its translation: CASSLDIRSTQYF. The full variable domain, completed using reference TRBV11-2 and TRBJ2-5, is EAGVAQSPRYKIIEKRQSVAFWCNPISGHATLYWYQQILGQGPKLLIQFQNNGVVDDSQLPKDRFSAERLKGVDSTLKIQPAKLEDSAVYLCASSLDIRSTQYFGPGTRLLVL.

In its sample, this clonotype was seen many times. The V and J genes are TRBV12-3 or TRBV12-4 and TRBJ2-7, with D possibly being TRBD1 (6 bases). The CDR3 sequence is 11 residues long. The V end was cut by 5 bases, the J end by 6 bases, with 8 bases between. In DNA, the CDR3 is TGTGCCAGCAGTACAGGGCTCGAGCAGTACTTC. Its translation is CASSTGLEQYF.

The sample holds many counts of this clonotype. This rearrangement joins TRBV5-6 to TRBJ2-7; D is perhaps TRBD1 (5 bases). The CDR3 extends over 14 amino acids. V shed 0 bases and J shed 5 bases, with 12 bases lying between them. CDR1 SGHDT and CDR2 YYEEEE come from the germline V gene. The CDR3 nucleotides read TGTGCCAGCAGCTTGGACAGCCTCAGGGACGAGCAGTACTTC. Protein: CASSLDSLRDEQYF.